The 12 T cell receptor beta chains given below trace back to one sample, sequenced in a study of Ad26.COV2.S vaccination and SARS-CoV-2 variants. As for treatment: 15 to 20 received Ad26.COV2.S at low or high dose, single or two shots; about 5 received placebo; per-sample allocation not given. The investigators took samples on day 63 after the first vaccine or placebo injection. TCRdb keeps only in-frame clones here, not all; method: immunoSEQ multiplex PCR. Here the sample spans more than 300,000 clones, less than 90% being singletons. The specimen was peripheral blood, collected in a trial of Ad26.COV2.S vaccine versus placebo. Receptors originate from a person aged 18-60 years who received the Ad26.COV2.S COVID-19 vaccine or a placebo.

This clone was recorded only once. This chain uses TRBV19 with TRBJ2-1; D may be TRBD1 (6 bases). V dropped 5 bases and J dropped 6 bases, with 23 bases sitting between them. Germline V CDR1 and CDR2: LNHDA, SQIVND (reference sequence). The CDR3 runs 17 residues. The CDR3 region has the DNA TGTGCCAGTAGTCCACTCCAACAGGGTCCCTTCCGCAATGAGCAGTTCTTC. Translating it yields CASSPLQQGPFRNEQFF.

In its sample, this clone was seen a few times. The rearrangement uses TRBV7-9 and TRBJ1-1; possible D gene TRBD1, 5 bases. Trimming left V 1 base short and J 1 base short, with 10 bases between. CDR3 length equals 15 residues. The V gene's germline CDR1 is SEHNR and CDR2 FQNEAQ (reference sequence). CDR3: CASSLEGRRNTEAFF. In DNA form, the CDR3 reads TGTGCCAGCAGCTTAGAGGGACGGAGGAACACTGAAGCTTTCTTT. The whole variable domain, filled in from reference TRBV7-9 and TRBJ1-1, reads DTGVSQNPRHKITKRGQNVTFRCDPISEHNRLYWYRQTLGQGPEFLTYFQNEAQLEKSRLLSDRFSAERPKGSFSTLEIQRTEQGDSAMYLCASSLEGRRNTEAFFGQGTRLTVV.

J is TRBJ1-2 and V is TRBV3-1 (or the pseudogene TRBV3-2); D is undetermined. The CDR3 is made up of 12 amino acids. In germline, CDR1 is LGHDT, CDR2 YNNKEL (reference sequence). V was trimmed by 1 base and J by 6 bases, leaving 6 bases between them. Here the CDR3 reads CASSQGLNGYTF. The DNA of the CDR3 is TGTGCCAGCAGCCAAGGTTTAAATGGCTACACCTTC.

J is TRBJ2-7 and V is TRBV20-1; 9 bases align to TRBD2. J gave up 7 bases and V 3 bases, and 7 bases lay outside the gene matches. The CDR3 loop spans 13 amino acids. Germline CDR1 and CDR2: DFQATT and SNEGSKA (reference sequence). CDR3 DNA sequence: TGCAGTGCTAGTAGGGGTAGCGGGGGTGAGCAGTACTTC. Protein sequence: CSASRGSGGEQYF.

The CDR3 loop is CASSASDGYTF. The CDR3 bases are TGTGCCAGCAGCGCCTCCGATGGCTACACCTTC. The rearrangement links TRBV7-9 to TRBJ1-2; D remains unclear. The CDR3 covers 11 residues. The V gene's germline CDR1 is SEHNR and CDR2 FQNEAQ (reference sequence). V was cut by 5 bases and J by 6 bases, with 7 bases left in between.

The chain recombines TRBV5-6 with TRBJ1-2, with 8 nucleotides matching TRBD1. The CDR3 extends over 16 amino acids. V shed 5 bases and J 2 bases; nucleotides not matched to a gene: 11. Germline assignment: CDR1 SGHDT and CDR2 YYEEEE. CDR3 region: CASSSTGALPNYGYTF. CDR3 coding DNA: TGTGCCAGCAGTTCGACAGGGGCACTTCCCAACTATGGCTACACCTTC.

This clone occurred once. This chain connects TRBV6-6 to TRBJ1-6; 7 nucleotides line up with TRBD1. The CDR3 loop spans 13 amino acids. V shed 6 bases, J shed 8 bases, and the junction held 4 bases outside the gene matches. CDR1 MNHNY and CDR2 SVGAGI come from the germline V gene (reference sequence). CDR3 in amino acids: CASRPGGDSPLHF. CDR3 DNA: TGTGCCAGCAGGCCAGGGGGAGATTCACCCCTCCACTTT.

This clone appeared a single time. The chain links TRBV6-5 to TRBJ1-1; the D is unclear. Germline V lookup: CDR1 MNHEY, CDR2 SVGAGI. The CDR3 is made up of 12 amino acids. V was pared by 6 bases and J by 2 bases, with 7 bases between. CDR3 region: CASRGLNTEAFF. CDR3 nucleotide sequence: TGTGCCAGCAGGGGTCTTAACACTGAAGCTTTCTTT.

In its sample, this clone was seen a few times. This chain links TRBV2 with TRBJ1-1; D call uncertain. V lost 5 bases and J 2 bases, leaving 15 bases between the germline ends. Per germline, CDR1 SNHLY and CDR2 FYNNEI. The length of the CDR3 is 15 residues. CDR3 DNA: TGTGCCAGCAGTTACACGGACGGTCTTAACACTGAAGCTTTCTTT. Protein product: CASSYTDGLNTEAFF.

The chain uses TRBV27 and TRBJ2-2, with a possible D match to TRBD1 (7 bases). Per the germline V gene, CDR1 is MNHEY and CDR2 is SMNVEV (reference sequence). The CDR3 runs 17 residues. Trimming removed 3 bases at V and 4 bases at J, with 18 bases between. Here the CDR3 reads CASSLWGAGTVTGELFF. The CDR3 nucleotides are TGTGCCAGCAGTTTGTGGGGGGCAGGGACAGTCACCGGGGAGCTGTTTTTT.

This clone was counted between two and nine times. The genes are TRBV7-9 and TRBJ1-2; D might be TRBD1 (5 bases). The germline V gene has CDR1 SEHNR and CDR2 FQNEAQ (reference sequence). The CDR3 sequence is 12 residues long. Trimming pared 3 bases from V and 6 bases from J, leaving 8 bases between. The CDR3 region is CASSLQGNGYTF. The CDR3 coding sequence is TGTGCCAGCAGCTTGCAGGGAAATGGCTACACCTTC.

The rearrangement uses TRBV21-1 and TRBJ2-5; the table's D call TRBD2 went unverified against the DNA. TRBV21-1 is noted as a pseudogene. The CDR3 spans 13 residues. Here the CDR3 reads CASSKGRQETQYF. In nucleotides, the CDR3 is TGTGCCAGCAGCAAAGGGAGACAAGAGACCCAGTACTTC.